The 9 T cell receptor beta chains below all came from one sample that was sequenced in a study of T-cell reconstitution after alpha-beta-depleted transplantation in children. For TCRbeta, the library was prepared with unique molecular identifiers. TCRdb redid the calling of the PCR reads with MiXCR, one entry per CDR3 protein. Among around 200,000 distinct CDR3 sequences listed, approximately 19% were seen once. Specimen: PBMCs, mostly from graft donor cells, collected 360 days after TCRalphabeta/CD19-depleted stem cell transplant. Receptors originate from a male patient aged 2-9 years who had a stem cell transplant for acute lymphoblastic leukemia, so the T cells may come from the graft donor.

The chain uses TRBV11-2 and TRBJ2-1, with 15 bases identical to TRBD2. In germline, CDR1 is SGHAT, CDR2 FQNNGV. This CDR3 has 18 residues. Unmatched junction bases numbered 16, after V lost 8 bases and J lost 8 bases. The CDR3, as DNA: TGTGCCAGCCTCACCTGGGAACGGACTAGCGGGGGGGCATATGAGCAGTTCTTC. As protein: CASLTWERTSGGAYEQFF.

This chain joins TRBV4-3 and TRBJ2-7; weak D call: TRBD1 (5 bases). Trimming removed 2 bases from V and 4 bases from J, with 15 bases in between. Looked up from germline, CDR1 is LGHNA and CDR2 is YSLEER. This CDR3 region has 15 residues. The CDR3 sequence: CASSQRPGIDYEQYF. DNA of the CDR3: TGCGCCAGCAGCCAACGTCCAGGGATAGATTACGAGCAGTACTTC.

This clonotype has just a few counts. V usage is TRBV27 and J usage is TRBJ2-3, with TRBD1 identical over 7 bases. J was trimmed by 0 bases and V by 8 bases; bases with no gene match: 8. CDR1 is MNHEY, CDR2 SMNVEV, per germline (reference sequence). The CDR3 consists of 15 residues. The CDR3 coding sequence is TGTGCCAGCGCCCCTCGGGACAGAAGCACAGATACGCAGTATTTT. This gives the protein CASAPRDRSTDTQYF.

This clonotype was seen more than once but under ten times. This rearrangement joins TRBV12-3 or TRBV12-4 to TRBJ2-1, with D possibly called TRBD1 or TRBD2 (5 bases each). The CDR3 is made up of 16 amino acids. Trimming took 6 bases from V and 9 from J, leaving 24 bases between them. CDR3 residues: CASSPLGAWVNSEQFF. CDR3 DNA sequence: TGTGCCAGCAGCCCCCTCGGGGCTTGGGTAAATTCTGAGCAGTTCTTC.

The chain combines TRBV2 with TRBJ1-5; 9 nucleotides line up with TRBD1. Germline V gives CDR1 SNHLY, CDR2 FYNNEI. This CDR3 region has 14 residues. V lost 8 bases and J lost 1; bases outside the gene matches: 3. The CDR3 reads CASVGTGSNQPQHF. CDR3 bases: TGTGCCAGCGTGGGGACAGGGAGCAATCAGCCCCAGCATTTT.

This clonotype was counted only a few times. V gene TRBV28 combines with J gene TRBJ2-2; 8 bases fit TRBD1. V lost 5 bases, J lost 3 bases, and 5 bases stayed unmatched. CDR1 is MDHEN and CDR2 is SYDVKM in the germline V gene. CDR3 size: 15 residues. The DNA of the CDR3 is TGTGCCAGCAGTGCCAACAGGGGGGACACCGGGGAGCTGTTTTTT. It translates to CASSANRGDTGELFF. The whole variable domain, remainder taken from reference TRBV28 and TRBJ2-2, is DVKVTQSSRYLVKRTGEKVFLECVQDMDHENMFWYRQDPGLGLRLIYFSYDVKMKEKGDIPEGYSVSREKKERFSLILESASTNQTSMYLCASSANRGDTGELFFGEGSRLTVL.

The rearrangement uses TRBV14 and TRBJ2-1; 10 bases are shared with TRBD2. The CDR3 contains 20 residues. Germline CDR1 is SGHDN and CDR2 is FVKESK. V shed 1 base and J 3 bases; nucleotides not matched to a gene: 15. CDR3 in DNA: TGTGCCAGCAGCCAAGTCTTTTTACGCCAGCGGGGGGGATTCTACAATGAGCAGTTCTTC. Amino acid sequence: CASSQVFLRQRGGFYNEQFF.

This clonotype showed up just a few times. In nucleotides, the CDR3 is TGTGCCAGCAGTTTGCAGATGTCCTACGAGCAGTACTTC. Translated, it gives CASSLQMSYEQYF. This chain uses TRBV27 with TRBJ2-7; no firm D call. This CDR3 region has 13 residues. V was trimmed by 3 bases and J by 1 base, leaving 7 bases between them. Per the germline V gene, CDR1 is MNHEY and CDR2 is SMNVEV (reference sequence).

This clonotype was observed a handful of times. The genes are TRBV20-1 and TRBJ2-2; TRBD2 matches 8 bases. The CDR3 length is 21 residues. Per germline, CDR1 DFQATT and CDR2 SNEGSKA (reference sequence). The V segment lost 5 bases and the J segment 6 bases; nucleotides outside the gene matches: 29. The CDR3 DNA sequence: TGCAGTGCTGCCGCCCCCGGGAGGGTCGGGAGGGCCAAACCCCTACCCGGGGAGCTGTTTTTT. Translated: CSAAAPGRVGRAKPLPGELFF.